One TCR beta chain is described in this entry. There is no known antigen for this receptor. The sample holds no much larger clone one base away, and base qualities are not on file. Trimmed from V: 2 bases; trimmed from J: 4 bases; junction bases lacking a gene match: 3. CDR1 SGHRS and CDR2 YFSETQ are derived from the germline V gene. Measured from the cysteine to the phenylalanine, the CDR3 is 15 residues long. Only the CDR3 DNA stays, 45 bases, in frame from base 1. These data come from a study of blood T cell repertoires in COVID-19 (dated by TCRdb to the early 2020s). The study in broad terms: Collaborator samples came from the United States, Italy and Spain and covered acute and convalescent phases of COVID-19. The repertoires were released in a freely available public database meant as a resource for research on the immune response to SARS-CoV-2. Where HLA class I and class II types were available, the types were taken from metadata supplied by the sample provider, not from assay-based typing. Samples came from the ongoing ImmuneRACE study (first 160 participants) plus 1,254 subjects from 6 global collaborators. The material from the prospective study consisted of cDNA or gDNA derived from T cells, B-cell-depleted T cells, or PBMCs. Deeply sampled blood TCRbeta repertoires from subjects exposed to, actively infected with, or recovered from COVID-19 were included in the dataset. Nearly every sample came with metadata listing a de-identified subject ID, COVID-19 status, age in years and sex.

Overall study outcomes, separate from this receptor: How much clinical and demographic metadata was included differed by source and by participant, and the metadata was provided uncurated.

In the prospective study, participants were roughly 18 to 100 years old, resided in under 30 geographic areas of the United States, and were enrolled through a virtual design. In the prospective study, cohorts were assigned on the basis of participant-reported clinical history obtained from a screening survey and a study questionnaire. For ImmuneRACE Cohort 3, a participant was defined as recovered based on two consecutive negative NP/OP PCR tests, clearance by a healthcare professional, or resolution of symptoms. Each participant in the prospective study had whole blood, serum and a nasopharyngeal or oropharyngeal swab collected by mobile phlebotomists. Over an approximately 2-month period, participants in the prospective study had the option of providing additional blood draws and questionnaires. Prospective study blood samples were shipped either frozen or at room temperature before DNA extraction.

TCRbeta CDR3 regions were amplified from genomic DNA using the immunoSEQ Assay, a bias-controlled multiplex PCR. As for the authors' bioinformatics: Within the assay, amplification of reference gene primers was used to estimate how many nucleated cells each sample contained. Sequence reads were collapsed and filtered to measure the absolute abundance of every unique TCRbeta CDR3 rearrangement. For each sample, productive Simpson clonality was calculated as the square root of Simpson's diversity index across productive rearrangements. Here the immuneACCESS table is served through TCRdb, limited to in-frame sequences with V and J called. Missing clones are a known gap in these copies; in checked studies unresolved V genes cover under half, and the rest lacks a known reason. For V, J and clone size, that table is used; D and trimming come from the DNA. This sample has 150,000 to 190,000 clones in its table, and under 90% of those were observed once. The ten biggest clones cover around 7% of the sample.

The specimen was PBMCs or T cells enriched from blood (not recorded which). This chain is built from TRBV5-1 and TRBJ2-3, with 11 bases in between that match TRBD2. The clonotype comes from a man between 45 and 60 years old who had recovered from COVID-19. The sequenced DNA: TGCGCCAGCAGCTTATTAGCGGGGGGGGCAGATACGCAGTATTTT. Its protein product is CASSLLAGGADTQYF.